A single sample is the source of the 14 T cell receptor beta chains below, sequenced in a study of shared clonotypes between healthy human individuals. Libraries were prepared by immunoSEQ multiplex PCR; TCRdb keeps only in-frame clonotypes and omits some of them. Of about a million clones in the sample, about 74% are singletons; the top ten hold about 1.5%. Sequencing was carried out using memory CD4+ T cells sorted from blood. The subset was: CD45RA-negative fraction. The receptors originated from a man in his late teens or twenties in good health.

Only a few counts were recorded for this clone. This chain joins TRBV6-1 and TRBJ1-6; the D is unclear. Per germline, CDR1 MNHNS and CDR2 SASEGT. The CDR3 has 13 amino acids. Trimming removed 4 bases from V and 10 bases from J, with 11 bases in between. The CDR3 reads CASSVATGSPLHF. As DNA, the CDR3 is TGTGCCAGCAGTGTCGCCACGGGGTCACCCCTCCACTTT.

The V and J genes are TRBV7-3 and TRBJ1-2; TRBD1 agrees at 8 bases. This CDR3 has 13 residues. CDR1 and CDR2 from the germline V gene are SGHTA and FQGTGA. Trimming cost V 5 bases and J 8 bases; bases outside gene matches: 7. CDR3 DNA: TGTGCCAGCAGCCTAGGACAGGGCCTAGGCTACACCTTC. Translated, it gives CASSLGQGLGYTF.

V is TRBV28 and J is TRBJ2-7; D possibly uses TRBD1 or TRBD2 (5 bases each). V lost 7 bases to trimming and J lost 2 bases, with 18 bases between them. This CDR3 is built from 15 residues. Germline loops: CDR1 MDHEN, CDR2 SYDVKM. For the CDR3, the DNA is TGTGCCAGCAAACCCCGGGACGCCATACCCTACGAGCAGTACTTC. It codes for CASKPRDAIPYEQYF.

This chain uses TRBV30 with TRBJ2-7, with D maybe TRBD2 (6 bases). Germline CDR1 reads GTSNPN; CDR2 reads SVGIG (reference sequence). The CDR3 contains 14 residues. Between the trimmed V and J ends, which lost 5 bases and 1 base, there was a span of 15 bases. In nucleotides, the CDR3 is TGTGCCTGGGCGCTGGGGGGTACTTCCTACGAGCAGTACTTC. Amino acids: CAWALGGTSYEQYF.

This clone appeared once. The chain couples TRBV4-1 to TRBJ2-3; D call uncertain. Trimming took off 1 base at V and 0 bases at J, with 8 bases between the two ends. This CDR3 contains 15 residues. Germline V CDR1 and CDR2: MGHRA, YSYEKL. CDR3 sequence reads: CASSQGASSTDTQYF. In DNA, the CDR3 is TGCGCCAGCAGCCAAGGGGCGTCTAGCACAGATACGCAGTATTTT.

The V and J genes are TRBV28 and TRBJ2-1, with 10 positions matching TRBD2. V lost 3 bases, J lost 15 bases, and 5 bases stayed unmatched. The CDR3 contains 12 residues. Germline V lookup: CDR1 MDHEN, CDR2 SYDVKM. In DNA form, the CDR3 reads TGTGCCAGCAGTTTTCATCGACTAGCGGGGTTCTTC. It encodes CASSFHRLAGFF.

V usage is TRBV29-1 and J usage is TRBJ2-3, with D unclear. V lost 1 base to trimming and J lost 5 bases, with 4 bases between them. The CDR3 extends over 11 amino acids. The germline CDR1 and CDR2 sequences are SQVTM and ANQGSEA. In DNA, the CDR3 is TGCAGCGTTGAAGTGATAGATACGCAGTATTTT. It yields the protein CSVEVIDTQYF.

The chain employs TRBV7-2 and TRBJ1-2; TRBD1 matches at 9 bases. Looked up from germline, CDR1 is SGHTA and CDR2 is FQGNSA. There are 15 residues in the CDR3. V lost 5 bases, J lost 4 bases, and 8 bases stayed unmatched. The DNA of the CDR3 is TGTGCCAGCAGCACAATACAGGGGGCGGTCTATGGCTACACCTTC. Encoded protein: CASSTIQGAVYGYTF.

The chain uses TRBV12-2 and TRBJ1-1. TRBV12-2 has pseudogene status. The CDR3 runs to 10 residues. The CDR3 loop reads CEPDGRAAFF. The DNA for the CDR3 is TGTGAACCAGATGGACGTGCAGCTTTCTTT.

This sequence joins TRBV21-1 and TRBJ2-1; TRBD2, as called in the table, went unchecked against the DNA. TRBV21-1 is a listed pseudogene. CDR3 length: 16 residues. The CDR3 region is CASSKKGGYSGRGQFF. CDR3 DNA: TGTGCCAGCAGCAAAAAAGGGGGGTATAGCGGGAGGGGACAGTTCTTC.

The chain has TRBV7-8 and TRBJ1-5; no reliable D call. The CDR3 has 13 residues. CDR1 is SGHVS, CDR2 FQNEAQ, per germline. Trimming stripped 5 bases from V and 6 bases from J, with 11 bases between. The CDR3 sequence is CASSPVVPQPQHF. CDR3 DNA: TGTGCCAGCAGCCCAGTAGTACCTCAGCCCCAGCATTTT.

V is TRBV18 and J is TRBJ2-5; D uncertain. This CDR3 is built from 12 residues. V lost 3 bases to trimming and J lost 10 bases, with 12 bases between them. CDR1 and CDR2 (germline): KGHSH, LQKENI. For the CDR3, the DNA is TGTGCCAGCTCACCCCTCGTCGGTGACCAGTACTTC. This sequence encodes CASSPLVGDQYF.

About this clone: This sample includes further DNA sequences coding for the same CDR3. This chain uses TRBV4-1 with TRBJ1-2, with D unresolved. Trimming took 3 bases from V and 7 from J, leaving 15 bases between them. Germline CDR1 MGHRA, CDR2 YSYEKL. This CDR3 has 14 amino acids. The CDR3 DNA follows: TGCGCCAGCAGCCACATAAACCGATTCGGTGGCTACACCTTC. Translated, it gives CASSHINRFGGYTF.

The V and J genes are TRBV30 and TRBJ2-7, with 7 bases aligning to TRBD2. Germline trimming cut 4 bases from V and 4 bases from J; bases unmatched to any gene: 7. This CDR3 contains 13 residues. The V gene's germline CDR1 is GTSNPN and CDR2 SVGIG (reference sequence). The CDR3 protein is CAWTRSGGYEQYF. CDR3 bases: TGTGCCTGGACCAGATCGGGGGGTTACGAGCAGTACTTC.